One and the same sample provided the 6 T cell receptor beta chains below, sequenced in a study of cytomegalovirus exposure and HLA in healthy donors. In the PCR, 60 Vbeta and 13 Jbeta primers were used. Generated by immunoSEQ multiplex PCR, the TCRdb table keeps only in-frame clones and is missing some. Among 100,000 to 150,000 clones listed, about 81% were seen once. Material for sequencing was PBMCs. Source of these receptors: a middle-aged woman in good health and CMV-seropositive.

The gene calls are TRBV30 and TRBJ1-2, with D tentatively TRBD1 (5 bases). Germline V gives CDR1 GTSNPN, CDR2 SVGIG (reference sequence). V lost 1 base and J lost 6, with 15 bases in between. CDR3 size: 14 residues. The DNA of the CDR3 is TGTGCCTGGAGTGATCAGGGTAAAACACATGGCTACACCTTC. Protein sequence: CAWSDQGKTHGYTF.

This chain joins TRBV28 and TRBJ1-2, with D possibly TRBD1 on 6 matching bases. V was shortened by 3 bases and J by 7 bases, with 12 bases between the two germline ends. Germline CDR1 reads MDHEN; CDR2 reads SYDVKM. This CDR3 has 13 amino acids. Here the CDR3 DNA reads TGTGCCAGCAGTTTTGTGGGGGCGGGTGGCTACACCTTC. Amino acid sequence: CASSFVGAGGYTF.

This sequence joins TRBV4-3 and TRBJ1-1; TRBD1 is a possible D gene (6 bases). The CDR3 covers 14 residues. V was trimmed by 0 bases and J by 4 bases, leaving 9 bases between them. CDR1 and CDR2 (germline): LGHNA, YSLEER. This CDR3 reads CASSQESRGTEAFF. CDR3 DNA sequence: TGCGCCAGCAGCCAAGAAAGCAGGGGCACTGAAGCTTTCTTT.

CDR3 sequence (DNA): TGTGCCACCAGCAGAGATCGCGGGGCCTTGGAGTTCTTC. This gives the protein CATSRDRGALEFF. This chain links TRBV15 with TRBJ2-1; a possible D gene is TRBD2 (6 bases). V was cut by 0 bases and J by 14 bases, with 14 bases left in between. This CDR3 contains 13 residues. The germline gives CDR1 LNHNV, CDR2 YYDKDF (reference sequence). Drawing the rest from reference TRBV15 and TRBJ2-1, the complete variable domain is DAMVIQNPRYQVTQFGKPVTLSCSQTLNHNVMYWYQQKSSQAPKLLFHYYDKDFNNEADTPDNFQSRRPNTSFCFLDIRSPGLGDTAMYLCATSRDRGALEFFGPGTRLTVL.

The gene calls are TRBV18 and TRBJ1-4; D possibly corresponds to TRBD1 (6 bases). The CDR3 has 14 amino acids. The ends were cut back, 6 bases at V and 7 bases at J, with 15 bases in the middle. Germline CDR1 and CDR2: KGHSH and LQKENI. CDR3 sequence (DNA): TGTGCCAGCTCTCGGGACATAGGCTTTGAAAAACTGTTTTTT. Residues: CASSRDIGFEKLFF.

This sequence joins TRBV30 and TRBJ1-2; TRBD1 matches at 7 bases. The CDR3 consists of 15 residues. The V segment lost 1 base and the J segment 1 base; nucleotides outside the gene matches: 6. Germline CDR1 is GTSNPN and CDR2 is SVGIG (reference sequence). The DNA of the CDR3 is TGTGCCTGGAGTGCGCCACAGGGGCTTAACTATGGCTACACCTTC. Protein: CAWSAPQGLNYGYTF.